The following is a T cell receptor (beta chain) sequence with its context. This CDR3 is built from 13 residues. Trimming left V 6 bases short and J 5 bases short, with 16 bases between. CDR1 is SQVTM, CDR2 ANQGSEA, per germline. Enrollees, roughly 18 to 90 years old, lived in fewer than 25 US areas. Assignments of participants to cohorts depended upon their own reported clinical history. Within 2 weeks of study entry, exposed participants had contacted a PCR-confirmed or clinician-diagnosed COVID-19 case. Original processing notes: Reference gene primer amplification gave estimated nucleated cell counts. Method: immunoSEQ multiplex PCR; TCRdb's copy keeps in-frame clones and lacks some. That table is the source of V, J and clone size, and D and trimming were worked out from the DNA. Of 200,000 to 250,000 clones listed, roughly 89% are singletons. This record comes from a study of blood T cell repertoires in COVID-19.

V is TRBV29-1 and J is TRBJ2-5, with D perhaps matching TRBD1 (6 bases). The TCR comes from a man aged 30-40 years who had been exposed to COVID-19. The source material was PBMCs or T cells enriched from blood (not recorded which). The CDR3 bases are TGCAGCGTCGCTACAGGGTTAAAGGAGACCCAGTACTTC. It encodes CSVATGLKETQYF.